The clone carrying this TCR beta chain showed up many times. The V end was cut by 1 base, the J end by 9 bases, with 16 bases between. The CDR3 extends over 14 amino acids. The V gene's germline CDR1 is DFQATT and CDR2 SNEGSKA (reference sequence). The data belong to a study of neurological immune-mediated disorders. 5'RACE employing 10-nucleotide random UMIs yielded the cDNA. TCRdb used MiXCR to reprocess the 5' RACE reads, holding one entry per CDR3 protein. The sample lists 27,000 or so distinct CDR3 sequences; over 12% were seen once. For the unsorted libraries, 2 million PBMCs stored at -80 C served as input.

This TCR derives from a man aged 65 to 79 in good health. This sequence joins TRBV20-1 and TRBJ2-1, with D perhaps assigned TRBD1 or TRBD2 (6 bases each). Sequencing was done on a sample of PBMCs. Here the CDR3 DNA reads TGCAGTGCTAGAGTTGGTGGGGGGCGAGGTGAGCAGTTCTTC. It codes for CSARVGGGRGEQFF.